This T cell receptor (beta chain) originates from a study of blood T cells in healthy people across ages. The CDR3 covers 14 residues. Germline V gives CDR1 SEHNR, CDR2 FQNEAQ (reference sequence). With V trimmed by 6 bases and J by 5 bases, 7 bases remained unmatched. Using a J-beta primer mix together with a sample-barcoded 5' primer, a second PCR was run for roughly 7 to 12 cycles. All cDNA molecules were each tagged by a template-switch adaptor with 12 random nucleotides. In TCRdb, the 5' RACE reads were re-called with MiXCR into one record per CDR3 protein. The table has over a million distinct CDR3 sequences, approximately 42% seen once. Findings of the study overall: Diversity of TCR beta correlated strongly with naive T cell percentage.

A remark on this clonotype: Its antigen is unknown.

The study recruited healthy Caucasian donors from Russia who were aged about 6 to 90. No fewer than 5.5 micrograms of total RNA were isolated from every sample. The chain has TRBV7-9 and TRBJ2-5, with TRBD1 matching over 9 bases. The clonotype was recovered from a woman between 18 and 29 years old in good health. Sequencing was done on a sample of blood. DNA of the CDR3: TGTGCCAGCAGTCAACAGGGGGCGGAGGAGACCCAGTACTTC. It yields the protein CASSQQGAEETQYF.